The 30 T cell receptor beta chains in this list originate from one sample, sequenced in a study of yellow fever vaccine responses in identical twins. TCRdb re-called the RT-PCR reads with MiXCR, one entry per CDR3 protein. The repertoire holds 6,000 to 8,500 distinct CDR3 sequences, with roughly 86% as singletons. The sequencing used T cells from blood (PBMCs), unsorted or a sorted subset (not recorded which), collected before or after yellow fever vaccination (not recorded which). Receptor source: a woman in her late teens or twenties who received the yellow fever vaccine.

V usage is TRBV20-1 and J usage is TRBJ2-2; 8 bases fit TRBD2. The length of the CDR3 is 15 residues. The germline gives CDR1 DFQATT, CDR2 SNEGSKA (reference sequence). The V and J ends lost 6 bases and 5 bases, in that order; junction bases with no gene match: 11. The CDR3 DNA sequence: TGCAGTGCCCCCCAAGCGGGAGTGTTGACCGGGGAGCTGTTTTTT. Translation: CSAPQAGVLTGELFF.

The CDR3 coding sequence is TGTGCCAGCAGTTACACAGATACGCAGTATTTT. Translated: CASSYTDTQYF. V usage is TRBV12-3 or TRBV12-4 and J usage is TRBJ2-3; D unresolved. Trimming took 4 bases from V and 2 from J, leaving 1 base between them. The CDR3 consists of 11 residues.

The rearrangement joins TRBV2 to TRBJ2-7; 8 bases are shared with TRBD1. The CDR3 spans 15 residues. Per germline, CDR1 SNHLY and CDR2 FYNNEI. V shed 10 bases and J 0 bases; nucleotides not matched to a gene: 11. CDR3: CATQNEGQGSYEQYF. The CDR3 DNA reads TGTGCCACCCAAAACGAAGGACAGGGCTCCTACGAGCAGTACTTC.

The V and J genes are TRBV11-3 and TRBJ1-2; D unclear. This CDR3 comprises 16 residues. CDR1 is SGHNT and CDR2 is YENEEA in the germline V gene. Trimming cost V 5 bases and J 1 base, with 17 bases left between them. The CDR3 is CASSQGHLPNNYGYTF. In DNA, the CDR3 is TGTGCCAGCAGCCAAGGGCACCTCCCTAATAACTATGGCTACACCTTC.

The chain links TRBV20-1 to TRBJ1-2, with D perhaps TRBD1 (6 bases). The CDR3 has 13 residues. The germline gives CDR1 DFQATT, CDR2 SNEGSKA (reference sequence). Trimming stripped 4 bases from V and 2 bases from J, with 11 bases between. The CDR3 sequence is CSAIQGSNYGYTF. CDR3 DNA: TGCAGTGCTATACAGGGTTCCAACTATGGCTACACCTTC.

This sequence joins TRBV6-1 and TRBJ2-2; 7 bases map to TRBD1. Germline CDR1 MNHNS, CDR2 SASEGT. CDR3 length: 14 amino acids. Germline trimming cut 6 bases from V and 7 bases from J; bases unmatched to any gene: 8. The CDR3 DNA reads TGTGCCAGCAGCCAACCGACAGGGATCGGGGAGCTGTTTTTT. It encodes CASSQPTGIGELFF.

This rearrangement joins TRBV2 to TRBJ1-1, with TRBD1 matching over 10 bases. V trimming: 9 bases; J trimming: 11 bases; junction bases outside the gene matches: 12. Germline loops: CDR1 SNHLY, CDR2 FYNNEI. The CDR3 is made up of 13 amino acids. This CDR3 reads CASNDRQGAPAFF. The CDR3 DNA reads as TGTGCCAGTAACGATAGACAGGGGGCACCGGCTTTCTTT.

This rearrangement joins TRBV12-3 or TRBV12-4 to TRBJ2-7; 7 bases match TRBD1. The V and J ends lost 5 bases and 6 bases, in that order; junction bases with no gene match: 10. The CDR3 runs to 14 residues. The CDR3 DNA reads as TGTGCCAGCAGTCGACCGGGACAGATTTTCGAGCAGTACTTC. Amino acid sequence: CASSRPGQIFEQYF.

The rearrangement joins TRBV4-2 to TRBJ2-2; 8 nucleotides line up with TRBD1. The CDR3 covers 13 residues. Germline V gene data show CDR1 as LGHNA and CDR2 as YNFKEQ. Losses at the gene ends were 0 bases for V and 13 bases for J; bases not matched to a gene: 4. In DNA form, the CDR3 reads TGTGCCAGCAGCCAAGATCTGGGACAGGCGCTGTTTTTT. Translating it yields CASSQDLGQALFF.

The V and J genes are TRBV4-1 and TRBJ1-1; 7 nucleotides agree with TRBD1. V shed 7 bases and J 1 base; nucleotides not matched to a gene: 9. The germline CDR1 and CDR2 sequences are MGHRA and YSYEKL. CDR3 length: 15 amino acids. CDR3 sequence: CASKLTWTGNTEAFF. As DNA, the CDR3 is TGCGCCAGCAAACTCACCTGGACAGGGAACACTGAAGCTTTCTTT.

The chain carries TRBV7-9 and TRBJ2-1, with 9 bases lining up with TRBD2. The V gene's germline CDR1 is SEHNR and CDR2 FQNEAQ (reference sequence). After removal of 5 bases from V and 7 bases from J, the junction contained 15 bases not matched to a gene. The CDR3 has 17 residues. CDR3 in DNA: TGTGCCAGCAGCGTACCCACAGCGGGGGGTAGGAAAAATGAGCAGTTCTTC. It encodes CASSVPTAGGRKNEQFF.

This chain links TRBV29-1 with TRBJ2-7, with 11 bases that match TRBD2. CDR1 and CDR2 from the germline V gene are SQVTM and ANQGSEA. The CDR3 spans 16 residues. V lost 6 bases and J lost 3; bases outside the gene matches: 13. CDR3 coding DNA: TGCAGCGTAACAAACCTAGCGGGGGGCCTTAACTACGAGCAGTACTTC. It encodes CSVTNLAGGLNYEQYF.

This chain uses TRBV12-3 or TRBV12-4 with TRBJ2-1; 7 nucleotides line up with TRBD2. The junction had 6 bases not matched to a gene; V was cut back by 7 bases and J by 6 bases. The CDR3 runs 13 residues. This CDR3 reads CASTSGGGNEQFF. DNA of the CDR3: TGTGCCAGCACCTCGGGAGGTGGCAATGAGCAGTTCTTC.

This clonotype came up a few times. The chain links TRBV4-2 to TRBJ1-4; the D is unclear. Trimming removed 2 bases from V and 4 bases from J, with 11 bases in between. This CDR3 is 15 amino acids long. In germline, CDR1 is LGHNA, CDR2 YNFKEQ. CDR3 nucleotides: TGTGCCAGCAGCCAAAACCGCGGGTATAATGAAAAACTGTTTTTT. It translates to CASSQNRGYNEKLFF.

The J gene is TRBJ2-6, the V gene TRBV7-2, with D possibly being TRBD1 (5 bases). CDR3 size: 15 residues. V shed 0 bases and J shed 2 bases, with 5 bases lying between them. In germline, CDR1 is SGHTA, CDR2 FQGNSA. The CDR3: CASSLARAGANVLTF. The DNA of the CDR3 is TGTGCCAGCAGCTTAGCCAGGGCTGGGGCCAACGTCCTGACTTTC.

The chain recombines TRBV12-3 or TRBV12-4 with TRBJ2-7; D remains ambiguous. Trimming cost V 5 bases and J 13 bases, with 24 bases left between them. There are 14 residues in the CDR3. CDR3 sequence reads: CASSPRTDPDMRYF. CDR3 nucleotides: TGTGCCAGCAGTCCCAGGACGGACCCGGATATGCGCTACTTC.

The chain combines TRBV4-3 with TRBJ2-2; D remains ambiguous. The germline gives CDR1 LGHNA, CDR2 YSLEER. CDR3 length: 13 amino acids. Trimming cost V 3 bases and J 4 bases, with 6 bases left between them. The CDR3 is CASSQVITGELFF. CDR3 sequence (DNA): TGCGCCAGCAGCCAGGTGATCACCGGGGAGCTGTTTTTT.

The chain has TRBV28 and TRBJ2-2, with 8 bases aligning to TRBD2. The CDR3 runs 15 residues. The J segment lost 4 bases and the V segment lost 3 bases, leaving 4 bases of the junction unmatched. CDR1 and CDR2 (germline): MDHEN, SYDVKM. The CDR3: CASSFRGGPTGELFF. CDR3 DNA sequence: TGTGCCAGCAGTTTTCGGGGGGGGCCCACCGGGGAGCTGTTTTTT.

The chain is built from TRBV7-3 and TRBJ2-3; tentative D call: TRBD2 (5 bases). V was pared by 6 bases and J by 0 bases, with 16 bases between. The CDR3 runs 16 residues. Germline CDR1 and CDR2: SGHTA and FQGTGA. CDR3 loop: CASSPDLALSTDTQYF. The CDR3 DNA follows: TGTGCCAGCAGTCCTGATCTAGCATTAAGCACAGATACGCAGTATTTT. Together with reference TRBV7-3 and TRBJ2-3, the CDR3 gives the full variable domain: GAGVSQTPSNKVTEKGKYVELRCDPISGHTALYWYRQSLGQGPEFLIYFQGTGAADDSGLPNDRFFAVRPEGSVSTLKIQRTERGDSAVYLCASSPDLALSTDTQYFGPGTRLTVL.

The J gene is TRBJ2-7, the V gene TRBV18; D remains unclear. Trimming left V 3 bases short and J 7 bases short, with 16 bases between. The V gene's germline CDR1 is KGHSH and CDR2 LQKENI. The CDR3 is 14 residues long. In DNA form, the CDR3 reads TGTGCCAGCTCACCTGGACGGATCTTATGGGAGCAGTACTTC. It is translated as CASSPGRILWEQYF. Using reference TRBV18 and TRBJ2-7 for the parts outside the CDR3, the full variable domain is NAGVMQNPRHLVRRRGQEARLRCSPMKGHSHVYWYRQLPEEGLKFMVYLQKENIIDESGMPKERFSAEFPKEGPSILRIQQVVRGDSAAYFCASSPGRILWEQYFGPGTRLTVT.

This clonotype was seen more than once but under ten times. The V gene is TRBV11-2, the J gene TRBJ2-5; 10 bases fit TRBD2. Germline V gene sequence: CDR1 SGHAT, CDR2 FQNNGV. V was clipped by 3 bases and J by 5 bases; unmatched bases: 6. The CDR3 sequence is 15 residues long. The CDR3 region has the DNA TGTGCCAGCAGCTTCACTAGCGGGGAGATGGAGACCCAGTACTTC. It yields the protein CASSFTSGEMETQYF.

The CDR3 DNA reads as TGTGCCAGCAGTAGAGGACTAGCGGGAGGAAGATGGGAGACCCAGTACTTC. Translation gives CASSRGLAGGRWETQYF. The chain recombines TRBV6-1 with TRBJ2-5; 14 bases fit TRBD2. The CDR3 has 17 residues. After removal of 5 bases from V and 5 bases from J, the junction contained 10 bases not matched to a gene. CDR1 and CDR2 (germline): MNHNS, SASEGT.

CDR3 protein: CASSTGLAGGIDEQFF. In nucleotides, the CDR3 is TGTGCCAGCAGCACCGGACTAGCGGGGGGTATCGATGAGCAGTTCTTC. The chain joins TRBV7-3 to TRBJ2-1, with 14 bases identical to TRBD2. CDR3 length equals 16 residues. V was pared by 5 bases and J by 8 bases, with 8 bases of the junction left unmatched. Germline CDR1 is SGHTA and CDR2 is FQGTGA.

The chain recombines TRBV15 with TRBJ1-1; no definite D call. The CDR3 spans 14 residues. Germline loops: CDR1 LNHNV, CDR2 YYDKDF (reference sequence). V lost 0 bases and J lost 1, with 6 bases in between. CDR3 sequence: CATSRDPQNTEAFF. CDR3 in DNA: TGTGCCACCAGCAGAGATCCACAGAACACTGAAGCTTTCTTT.

This chain uses TRBV20-1 with TRBJ1-5, with 8 bases that match TRBD1. With 7 bases clipped from V and 7 bases from J, the junction kept 12 bases outside the gene matches. The CDR3 is 14 residues long. Germline V CDR1 and CDR2: DFQATT, SNEGSKA (reference sequence). The CDR3 here is CSVGSNRGGQPQHF. DNA of the CDR3: TGCAGTGTCGGATCTAACAGGGGGGGCCAGCCCCAGCATTTT.

CDR3 sequence reads: CASSLRQGRTYEQYF. The CDR3 DNA follows: TGTGCCAGCAGTTTGCGGCAGGGTAGAACCTACGAGCAGTACTTC. The V call is TRBV28, the J call TRBJ2-7; D perhaps matches TRBD1 (5 bases). This CDR3 has 15 amino acids. CDR1 and CDR2 (germline): MDHEN, SYDVKM. The germline V and J ends were trimmed by 3 bases and 2 bases, with 14 bases remaining between them.

This rearrangement joins TRBV11-1 to TRBJ1-6, with D unresolved. Trimming shortened V by 5 bases and J by 9 bases, and 20 bases separated the two germline ends. Looked up from germline, CDR1 is SGHAT and CDR2 is FQDESV (reference sequence). The CDR3 is 16 residues long. The CDR3 DNA is TGTGCCAGCAGCGATAGCCAAGGACTCGGCGGTTCACCCCTCCACTTT. It yields the protein CASSDSQGLGGSPLHF.

The chain recombines TRBV25-1 with TRBJ1-2, with a possible D match to TRBD1 (5 bases). V was shortened by 1 base and J by 0 bases, with 9 bases between the two germline ends. The CDR3 sequence is 15 residues long. CDR1 MGHDK and CDR2 SYGVNS come from the germline V gene. CDR3 in DNA: TGTGCCAGCAGTGAATGGGGCAGCTCTAACTATGGCTACACCTTC. As protein: CASSEWGSSNYGYTF.

This clonotype was seen only once. The gene calls are TRBV7-6 and TRBJ1-5; D gene unclear. This CDR3 spans 17 amino acids. V lost 2 bases to trimming and J lost 4 bases, with 18 bases between them. Per germline, CDR1 SGHVS and CDR2 FNYEAQ. DNA for the CDR3: TGTGCCAGCAGCTTATTGGATCGTTCGGTTAAAAATCAGCCCCAGCATTTT. This translates into CASSLLDRSVKNQPQHF.

V usage is TRBV20-1 and J usage is TRBJ2-2; D unclear. Germline CDR1 is DFQATT and CDR2 is SNEGSKA (reference sequence). V was shortened by 3 bases and J by 1 base, with 9 bases between the two germline ends. This CDR3 is built from 14 residues. The CDR3 nucleotides read TGCAGTGCTAGCCTGGCCGGGAACACCGGGGAGCTGTTTTTT. Residues: CSASLAGNTGELFF.